This T cell receptor beta chain was obtained from a study of T cell changes during pregnancy in multiple sclerosis. The CDR3 has 13 residues. Trimming pared 3 bases from V and 8 bases from J, leaving 8 bases between. Germline-derived CDR1 and CDR2 are LNHDA and SQIVND (reference sequence). A single count supports this clone. Sequencing used immunoSEQ multiplex PCR; TCRdb keeps in-frame clones, though not all of them. The profile covers fewer than 110,000 clones, with almost 95% appearing a single time and 0.75% to 0.95% taken by the ten largest. The TCR sequence derives from a female donor with multiple sclerosis, enrolled in a pregnancy study. The rearrangement links TRBV19 to TRBJ1-6; the D gene is possibly TRBD1 (6 bases). The material was peripheral blood, obtained after pregnancy. CDR3 bases: TGTGCCAGTAGTATCAGGGGAGATTCACCCCTCCACTTT. Protein product: CASSIRGDSPLHF.